This TCR beta chain comes out of a study of cytomegalovirus exposure and HLA in healthy donors. Study context: Among some 400 genotyped donors, around 80% fell in the Caucasian-associated ancestry cluster.

This clone has a single count. Its antigen is unidentified. 13 Jbeta primers and 60 Vbeta primers were used for the PCR. Sequencing used immunoSEQ multiplex PCR; TCRdb keeps in-frame clones, though not all of them. This repertoire shows about 130,000 clones, around 78% found once; its top ten account for over 15%. Whole-study results and caveats: Earlier results showed most TCR beta V segments being productive about 87% or about 30% of the time. High sensitivity and specificity were reportedly achieved when the classifier diagnosed cytomegalovirus status. Later, TCR association rates were found to vary by HLA locus, highest for DRB1 and lowest for HLA-C.

This CDR3 is built from 15 residues. Trimming shortened V by 5 bases and J by 6 bases, and 19 bases separated the two germline ends. Germline assignment: CDR1 SGHNT and CDR2 YYREEE (reference sequence). The TCR originated in a young man in good health and CMV-seropositive. The chain joins TRBV5-4 to TRBJ2-3, with D tentatively TRBD2 (6 bases). Material for sequencing was PBMCs. CDR3 nucleotides: TGTGCCAGCAGTGGGAGCCCGGCGGGGATCGATACGCAGTATTTT. Amino acid sequence: CASSGSPAGIDTQYF.